A single sample gave rise to the 7 T cell receptor beta chains below, sequenced in a study of T cell clonality in common variable immunodeficiency. Some clones are missing from TCRdb's copy, which holds only in-frame ones; the method was immunoSEQ multiplex PCR. The repertoire consists of roughly 79,000 clones, none detected only once. Specimen: peripheral blood mononuclear cells. The receptors derive from a person aged 18 to 75 in good health.

This clone came up many times. The read ends 3 residues early relative to the CDR3; the germline J gene fills the gap. The chain combines TRBV20-1 with TRBJ1-1; the D gene is possibly TRBD1 (6 bases). CDR3 length: 12 residues. Trimming left V 5 bases short and J 6 bases short, with 13 bases between. Germline values: CDR1 DFQATT, CDR2 SNEGSKA (reference sequence). CDR3: CSAPDRTSEAFF. Partial CDR3 DNA: TGCAGTGCTCCTGACAGGACCTCTGAA.

This clone was picked up many times. The CDR3 is cut off 3 residues early in the read; its end comes from the germline J gene. V gene TRBV19 combines with J gene TRBJ2-3; a possible D gene is TRBD2 (5 bases). This CDR3 region has 13 residues. Germline assignment: CDR1 LNHDA and CDR2 SQIVND (reference sequence). Trimming cost V 7 bases and J 6 bases, with 14 bases left between them. The CDR3 spells CASTETRTDTQYF. Incomplete CDR3 DNA: TGTGCCAGTACGGAGACAAGGACTGATACG.

In this sample, this clone turned up many times. Partial CDR3 DNA: TGTGCCAGCAGCAGGGACAGGGTTAATCAGCCC. The encoded protein is CASSRDRVNQP. The CDR3 in full is CASSRDRVNQPQHF. This chain uses TRBV6-2 or TRBV6-3 with TRBJ1-5, with 9 bases fitting TRBD1. The read ends 3 residues shy of where the CDR3 ends; the end is completed using the germline J gene. The CDR3 consists of 14 residues. Unmatched junction bases numbered 4, after V lost 6 bases and J lost 4 bases. Germline assignment: CDR1 MNHEY and CDR2 SVGEGT.

This clone was picked up many times. From the germline J gene comes the end of the CDR3, since the read stops 3 residues before it. The chain combines TRBV19 with TRBJ1-1, with D uncertain. This CDR3 is 15 amino acids long. Trimming took 4 bases from V and 3 from J, leaving 15 bases between them. Germline assignment: CDR1 LNHDA and CDR2 SQIVND (reference sequence). The covered CDR3 bases are TGTGCCAGTAGTACCCCCGTAAGGGCCGACACTGAA. Translation gives CASSTPVRADTE. The complete CDR3 reads CASSTPVRADTEAFF. The full variable domain, rest sourced from reference TRBV19 and TRBJ1-1, is DGGITQSPKYLFRKEGQNVTLSCEQNLNHDAMYWYRQDPGQGLRLIYYSQIVNDFQKGDIAEGYSVSREKKESFPLTVTSAQKNPTAFYLCASSTPVRADTEAFFGQGTRLTVV.

This clone has ten or more counts. Sequencing ends 3 residues short of the CDR3 end; the germline J gene provides the rest. The chain recombines TRBV7-8 with TRBJ2-5; TRBD1 might be the D (6 bases). CDR3 length equals 16 residues. V lost 7 bases and J 5 bases, leaving 23 bases between the germline ends. Germline values: CDR1 SGHVS, CDR2 FQNEAQ. CDR3: CASTKTQTQGPETQYF. The CDR3 DNA, read in part, is TGTGCCAGCACCAAGACTCAGACACAGGGTCCGGAGACC. Full variable domain (remainder filled in from reference TRBV7-8 and TRBJ2-5): GAGVSQSPRYKVAKRGQDVALRCDPISGHVSLFWYQQALGQGPEFLTYFQNEAQLDKSGLPSDRFFAERPEGSVSTLKIQRTQQEDSAVYLCASTKTQTQGPETQYFGPGTRLLVL.

This clone was seen many times. Read sequence stops 3 residues before the CDR3 end, and the germline J gene provides the missing end. The chain has TRBV19 and TRBJ2-1, with TRBD2 matching 8 bases. This CDR3 comprises 14 residues. The germline gives CDR1 LNHDA, CDR2 SQIVND (reference sequence). After removal of 5 bases from V and 5 bases from J, the junction contained 5 bases not matched to a gene. The part of the CDR3 DNA that was read is TGTGCCAGTAGTTCAGCGGGAGTCGACAATGAG. Translation gives CASSSAGVDNE. The CDR3 in full is CASSSAGVDNEQFF.

Of note for this clone: The CDR3 end lies 3 residues beyond the end of the read and is filled in from the germline J gene. This chain joins TRBV7-2 and TRBJ2-7; 10 nucleotides line up with TRBD2. V lost 5 bases and J lost 5; bases outside the gene matches: 6. The CDR3 consists of 14 residues. CDR1 SGHTA and CDR2 FQGNSA come from the germline V gene. The sequenced CDR3 bases are TGTGCCAGCAGCGACGGACTAGCGGCCCACGAG. It yields the protein CASSDGLAAHE. The CDR3 reads in full as CASSDGLAAHEQYF.